What follows are 18 T cell receptor beta chains derived from one specimen sequenced in a study of beta chain features in type 1 diabetes. The study reverse transcribed the entire isolated RNA, so it sequenced expressed TCRB transcripts. The repertoire was sequenced with immunoSEQ multiplex PCR; TCRdb's copy has only in-frame clones and lacks some. The sample shows under 450,000 clones, approximately 16% of them seen only once. The specimen sequenced was naive CD4+ T cells from blood. These receptors came from a woman between 18 and 30 years old in good health.

This clone was seen more than once but under ten times. The chain links TRBV7-6 to TRBJ2-5, with 9 bases lining up with TRBD2. V lost 5 bases to trimming and J lost 5 bases; unmatched junction nucleotides: 9. Per germline, CDR1 SGHVS and CDR2 FNYEAQ. There are 15 residues in the CDR3. CDR3 sequence (DNA): TGTGCCAGCAGCCCACGACGGGCGGGAGGGGAGACCCAGTACTTC. Translated, it gives CASSPRRAGGETQYF.

This clone was counted only a few times. The V and J genes are TRBV15 and TRBJ2-1; perhaps TRBD2 as D (5 bases). This CDR3 spans 15 amino acids. Germline CDR1 reads LNHNV; CDR2 reads YYDKDF (reference sequence). Between the trimmed V and J ends, which lost 5 bases and 0 bases, there was a span of 11 bases. In nucleotides, the CDR3 is TGTGCCACCAGCTTCGGACTGAGCTCCTACAATGAGCAGTTCTTC. Protein sequence: CATSFGLSSYNEQFF.

The chain links TRBV5-1 to TRBJ2-1; D possibly corresponds to TRBD2 (5 bases). The CDR3 runs to 13 residues. The V gene's germline CDR1 is SGHRS and CDR2 YFSETQ. Trimming pared 0 bases from V and 7 bases from J, leaving 8 bases between. CDR3 coding DNA: TGCGCCAGCAGCTTGGTCAGGACTAATGAGCAGTTCTTC. This gives the protein CASSLVRTNEQFF.

The gene calls are TRBV5-4 and TRBJ2-3, with 15 positions matching TRBD2. Unmatched junction bases numbered 1, after V lost 3 bases and J lost 5 bases. The germline gives CDR1 SGHNT, CDR2 YYREEE (reference sequence). The CDR3 runs 15 residues. The CDR3 loop is CASSSGLAGGDTQYF. The CDR3 nucleotides are TGTGCCAGCAGCTCGGGACTAGCGGGAGGAGATACGCAGTATTTT. The variable domain in full, with the rest retrieved from reference TRBV5-4 and TRBJ2-3, is ETGVTQSPTHLIKTRGQQVTLRCSSQSGHNTVSWYQQALGQGPQFIFQYYREEENGRGNFPPRFSGLQFPNYSSELNVNALELDDSALYLCASSSGLAGGDTQYFGPGTRLTVL.

V usage is TRBV27 and J usage is TRBJ2-7; TRBD1 might be the D (7 bases). Trimming stripped 3 bases from V and 3 bases from J, with 12 bases between. From germline, CDR1 is MNHEY and CDR2 SMNVEV (reference sequence). The CDR3 is 14 residues long. CDR3 protein: CASSFRRGRYEQYF. CDR3 in DNA: TGTGCCAGCAGTTTCCGGAGGGGGCGCTACGAGCAGTACTTC.

This clone turned up a few times. The chain joins TRBV30 to TRBJ1-1, with a tentative D call TRBD1 (5 bases). Germline V CDR1 and CDR2: GTSNPN, SVGIG (reference sequence). Trimming pared 3 bases from V and 6 bases from J, leaving 8 bases between. CDR3 size: 11 residues. Written as DNA, the CDR3 is TGTGCCTGGAGCGGGGGATCTGAAGCTTTCTTT. Translating gives CAWSGGSEAFF.

The gene calls are TRBV27 and TRBJ2-7; D perhaps matches TRBD2 (5 bases). The CDR3 is 15 amino acids. Germline V gene data show CDR1 as MNHEY and CDR2 as SMNVEV (reference sequence). V dropped 3 bases and J dropped 2 bases, with 14 bases sitting between them. CDR3 coding DNA: TGTGCCAGCAGTTTTTCACGGGGAACCACCTACGAGCAGTACTTC. As protein: CASSFSRGTTYEQYF.

The chain employs TRBV18 and TRBJ1-2, with D uncertain. This CDR3 comprises 15 residues. Per the germline V gene, CDR1 is KGHSH and CDR2 is LQKENI. V lost 2 bases to trimming and J lost 5 bases, with 15 bases between them. Here the CDR3 reads CASSPFERTGYGYTF. CDR3 in DNA: TGTGCCAGCTCACCATTCGAGCGGACGGGATATGGCTACACCTTC. Together with reference TRBV18 and TRBJ1-2, the CDR3 gives the full variable domain: NAGVMQNPRHLVRRRGQEARLRCSPMKGHSHVYWYRQLPEEGLKFMVYLQKENIIDESGMPKERFSAEFPKEGPSILRIQQVVRGDSAAYFCASSPFERTGYGYTFGSGTRLTVV.

Concerning this clone: Other DNA sequences of this sample code for an identical CDR3. This chain connects TRBV5-1 to TRBJ1-1, with D possibly TRBD1 on 5 matching bases. V lost 4 bases to trimming and J lost 5 bases, with 12 bases between them. From germline, CDR1 is SGHRS and CDR2 YFSETQ. The CDR3 has 13 residues. The chain's CDR3 is CASSLTGGTEAFF. For the CDR3, the DNA is TGCGCCAGCAGCCTTACCGGGGGGACTGAAGCTTTCTTT.

In this sample, this clone turned up a few times. This chain links TRBV2 with TRBJ2-2; tentatively, D is TRBD1 (6 bases). The ends were cut back, 5 bases at V and 7 bases at J, with 14 bases in the middle. The germline V gene encodes CDR1 SNHLY and CDR2 FYNNEI. This CDR3 has 14 residues. The CDR3 loop is CASSRDAGVGELFF. CDR3 in DNA: TGTGCCAGCAGTCGGGATGCAGGGGTCGGGGAGCTGTTTTTT. The whole variable domain, remainder taken from reference TRBV2 and TRBJ2-2, is EPEVTQTPSHQVTQMGQEVILRCVPISNHLYFYWYRQILGQKVEFLVSFYNNEISEKSEIFDDQFSVERPDGSNFTLKIRSTKLEDSAMYFCASSRDAGVGELFFGEGSRLTVL.

This clone was observed a handful of times. This chain links TRBV18 with TRBJ2-3; weak D call: TRBD2 (5 bases). V shed 3 bases and J shed 3 bases, with 10 bases lying between them. CDR3 length: 14 residues. The germline V gene encodes CDR1 KGHSH and CDR2 LQKENI. The CDR3 nucleotides read TGTGCCAGCTCACCCTCGGACTCAACAGATACGCAGTATTTT. Encoded protein: CASSPSDSTDTQYF.

This chain connects TRBV5-1 to TRBJ2-2; 8 nucleotides align to TRBD1. CDR1 SGHRS and CDR2 YFSETQ come from the germline V gene. This CDR3 has 16 residues. V shed 4 bases and J 3 bases; nucleotides not matched to a gene: 8. This CDR3 is CASSQTPTGDTGELFF. The CDR3 nucleotides are TGCGCCAGCAGCCAGACCCCGACAGGGGACACCGGGGAGCTGTTTTTT. The entire variable domain, with the rest obtained from reference TRBV5-1 and TRBJ2-2, is as follows: KAGVTQTPRYLIKTRGQQVTLSCSPISGHRSVSWYQQTPGQGLQFLFEYFSETQRNKGNFPGRFSGRQFSNSRSEMNVSTLELGDSALYLCASSQTPTGDTGELFFGEGSRLTVL.

This clone was counted a few times. The rearrangement uses TRBV4-3 and TRBJ2-4, with D possibly matching TRBD2 (6 bases). The CDR3 contains 14 residues. The germline V gene encodes CDR1 LGHNA and CDR2 YSLEER. The germline V and J ends were trimmed by 3 bases and 8 bases, with 14 bases remaining between them. The DNA of the CDR3 is TGCGCCAGCAGCCAGGAGGGCCGTGGAGACATTCAGTACTTC. This translates into CASSQEGRGDIQYF.

This clone has just a few counts. The chain has TRBV6-1 and TRBJ2-5; D may be TRBD1 (5 bases). V shed 2 bases and J shed 2 bases, with 12 bases lying between them. Germline values: CDR1 MNHNS, CDR2 SASEGT. The CDR3 is 15 residues long. The CDR3 reads CASSERGLRQETQYF. The CDR3 bases are TGTGCCAGCAGTGAAAGGGGATTGAGACAAGAGACCCAGTACTTC.

V and J are TRBV9 and TRBJ2-7; TRBD1 matches 11 bases. The CDR3 is made up of 19 amino acids. Germline V CDR1 and CDR2: SGDLS, YYNGEE. V was pared by 4 bases and J by 1 base, with 16 bases of the junction left unmatched. In nucleotides, the CDR3 is TGTGCCAGCAGCCCTCGGACAGGGGGCTCAGTCGTCGGTTCCTACGAGCAGTACTTC. Translation gives CASSPRTGGSVVGSYEQYF.

The genes are TRBV5-1 and TRBJ2-1; 8 bases fit TRBD2. CDR1 SGHRS and CDR2 YFSETQ come from the germline V gene. Trimming at V came to 2 bases and at J to 9 bases, leaving 10 bases not matched to a gene. This CDR3 region has 15 residues. The CDR3 bases are TGCGCCAGCAGCTTCGGACTAGCAACGAATCCTGAGCAGTTCTTC. Encoded protein: CASSFGLATNPEQFF.

V usage is TRBV2 and J usage is TRBJ2-3, with 10 bases identical to TRBD2. J gave up 8 bases and V 5 bases, and 10 bases lay outside the gene matches. Germline CDR1 SNHLY, CDR2 FYNNEI. This CDR3 comprises 15 residues. Here the CDR3 DNA reads TGTGCCAGCAGTATAAGGGTCCTAGCGGGAGTTACGCAGTATTTT. It specifies CASSIRVLAGVTQYF.

This clone was seen more than once but under ten times. The CDR3 is CASTRSGYEQYF. CDR3 in DNA: TGTGCCAGCACTCGATCGGGCTACGAGCAGTACTTC. This chain uses TRBV28 with TRBJ2-7; no reliable D call. Trimming took off 7 bases at V and 3 bases at J, with 10 bases between the two ends. The CDR3 contains 12 residues. From germline, CDR1 is MDHEN and CDR2 SYDVKM.